Listed here are 16 T cell receptor beta chains from one sample, sequenced in a study of cytomegalovirus exposure and HLA in healthy donors. 13 Jbeta primers and 60 Vbeta primers were used for the PCR. The table came from immunoSEQ multiplex PCR; TCRdb's copy has only in-frame clones and leaves some out. This sample has 130,000 to 150,000 clones, with roughly 80% found just once. The sequenced material came from PBMCs. The receptors were sampled from a man in his forties in good health and CMV-seronegative.

This sequence joins TRBV6-5 and TRBJ2-3, with 9 positions matching TRBD2. J lost 4 bases, V lost 6 bases, and 8 bases had no gene match. Germline V gene lookup returns CDR1 MNHEY and CDR2 SVGAGI. CDR3 size: 15 residues. Here the CDR3 reads CASRAAGGPADTQYF. In nucleotides, the CDR3 is TGTGCCAGCAGGGCTGCGGGGGGGCCTGCAGATACGCAGTATTTT.

The chain recombines TRBV6-6 with TRBJ1-5; D is possibly TRBD1 (6 bases). The CDR3 consists of 16 residues. Germline V lookup: CDR1 MNHNY, CDR2 SVGAGI (reference sequence). Trimming took 0 bases from V and 4 from J, leaving 13 bases between them. CDR3 sequence reads: CASSYSIGTPNQPQHF. DNA for the CDR3: TGTGCCAGCAGTTACTCGATCGGGACACCGAATCAGCCCCAGCATTTT.

The chain recombines TRBV30 with TRBJ1-2; weak D call: TRBD1 (6 bases). This CDR3 contains 12 residues. Germline V gives CDR1 GTSNPN, CDR2 SVGIG (reference sequence). The CDR3 DNA reads TGTGCGTACAGGGTAGGGTTCTATGGCTACACCTTC. Its protein is CAYRVGFYGYTF. The full variable domain, rest sourced from reference TRBV30 and TRBJ1-2, is SQTIHQWPATLVQPVGSPLSLECTVEGTSNPNLYWYRQAAGRGLQLLFYSVGIGQISSEVPQNLSASRPQDRQFILSSKKLLLSDSGFYLCAYRVGFYGYTFGSGTRLTVV.

Only a few counts were recorded for this clone. The chain links TRBV2 to TRBJ1-1; tentative D call: TRBD1 (5 bases). V lost 1 base and J 5 bases, leaving 11 bases between the germline ends. Germline V gene lookup returns CDR1 SNHLY and CDR2 FYNNEI. The CDR3 is 14 amino acids. CDR3 region: CASSEVRDGTEAFF. In nucleotides, the CDR3 is TGTGCCAGCAGTGAAGTCAGGGATGGGACTGAAGCTTTCTTT.

This clone appeared a single time. The rearrangement links TRBV7-9 to TRBJ1-1; no definite D call. Germline V CDR1 and CDR2: SEHNR, FQNEAQ (reference sequence). The CDR3 length is 12 residues. Trimming cost V 7 bases and J 5 bases, with 11 bases left between them. CDR3 residues: CASTSLGTEAFF. The CDR3 region has the DNA TGTGCCAGCACATCCCTAGGTACTGAAGCTTTCTTT.

This chain connects TRBV5-4 to TRBJ1-1, with D unclear. Looked up from germline, CDR1 is SGHNT and CDR2 is YYREEE (reference sequence). With 0 bases removed from V and 0 bases from J, the gap between germline ends came to 9 bases. The length of the CDR3 is 15 residues. CDR3: CASSLVGVLNTEAFF. The CDR3 nucleotides read TGTGCCAGCAGCTTGGTGGGAGTCCTGAACACTGAAGCTTTCTTT.

The chain employs TRBV6-5 and TRBJ2-2, with D perhaps TRBD2 (6 bases). The CDR3 has 15 residues. CDR1 is MNHEY and CDR2 is SVGAGI in the germline V gene. Trimming took 3 bases from V and 6 from J, leaving 14 bases between them. The CDR3 bases are TGTGCCAGCAGTTATGGGGGACTCCCTCCCGGGGAGCTGTTTTTT. Protein sequence: CASSYGGLPPGELFF.

The table lists this clone with a few counts. The chain has TRBV5-6 and TRBJ1-6; D gene ambiguous. Trimming shortened V by 4 bases and J by 3 bases, and 14 bases separated the two germline ends. The CDR3 contains 16 residues. CDR1 SGHDT and CDR2 YYEEEE come from the germline V gene. The CDR3 sequence: CASSPRFGVYNSPLHF. The CDR3 DNA sequence: TGTGCCAGCAGCCCCCGATTTGGAGTCTATAATTCACCCCTCCACTTT.

This chain uses TRBV10-3 with TRBJ2-5; 10 bases map to TRBD2. Trimming took 6 bases from V and 2 from J; bases not matched to a gene: 3. Per germline, CDR1 ENHRY and CDR2 SYGVKD. The CDR3 runs to 14 residues. In DNA, the CDR3 is TGTGCCATCAGGGAAGCGGGGGGGCAAGAGACCCAGTACTTC. Its translation: CAIREAGGQETQYF.

V gene TRBV5-8 combines with J gene TRBJ1-2; D might be TRBD1 (5 bases). This CDR3 region has 13 residues. Per germline, CDR1 SGHTS and CDR2 YDEGEE. V lost 0 bases and J 4 bases, leaving 7 bases between the germline ends. The CDR3: CASSLGQIYGYTF. The CDR3 DNA sequence: TGTGCCAGCAGCTTGGGACAGATCTATGGCTACACCTTC.

As DNA, the CDR3 is TGCGCCACCTCGGACAGGGCCTATAATTCACCCCTCCACTTT. Encoded protein: CATSDRAYNSPLHF. The gene calls are TRBV10-2 and TRBJ1-6; 8 bases fit TRBD1. Looked up from germline, CDR1 is WSHSY and CDR2 is SAAADI. The CDR3 has 14 amino acids. With 10 bases clipped from V and 2 bases from J, the junction kept 4 bases outside the gene matches.

This clone was detected only a few times. This sequence joins TRBV5-5 and TRBJ2-1, with 9 bases aligning to TRBD2. Per germline, CDR1 SGHKS and CDR2 YYEKEE (reference sequence). The CDR3 has 16 residues. V shed 6 bases and J 6 bases; nucleotides not matched to a gene: 13. The CDR3 region has the DNA TGTGCCAGCACCCTGTGGCTTGCGGGGGGGCGCAATGAGCAGTTCTTC. Protein product: CASTLWLAGGRNEQFF.

V and J are TRBV7-2 and TRBJ1-5; D perhaps matches TRBD1 (6 bases). CDR3 length: 14 residues. Germline V gene lookup returns CDR1 SGHTA and CDR2 FQGNSA. The germline V and J ends were trimmed by 6 bases and 5 bases, with 14 bases remaining between them. The CDR3 nucleotides read TGTGCCAGCAGTACACAGGGATCCGATCAGCCCCAGCATTTT. It translates to CASSTQGSDQPQHF.

The chain joins TRBV19 to TRBJ2-2, with 9 bases lining up with TRBD1. V lost 5 bases and J lost 2; bases outside the gene matches: 6. This CDR3 is built from 16 residues. Germline assignment: CDR1 LNHDA and CDR2 SQIVND (reference sequence). The CDR3 is CASSSYRGLNTGELFF. The CDR3 nucleotides read TGTGCCAGTAGTTCCTACAGGGGGCTCAACACCGGGGAGCTGTTTTTT.

At least ten counts were recorded for this clone. J is TRBJ2-5 and V is TRBV29-1, with TRBD2 identical over 8 bases. Trimming removed 7 bases from V and 1 base from J; junction bases left unmatched: 2. This CDR3 is built from 12 residues. The V gene's germline CDR1 is SQVTM and CDR2 ANQGSEA. CDR3 nucleotide sequence: TGCAGCGCCGGGGGGGTCCAAGAGACCCAGTACTTC. Encoded protein: CSAGGVQETQYF.

The chain employs TRBV18 and TRBJ1-6; D may be TRBD1 (5 bases). Germline assignment: CDR1 KGHSH and CDR2 LQKENI. V shed 4 bases and J shed 8 bases, with 9 bases lying between them. The CDR3 has 13 amino acids. CDR3 residues: CASSRIQDSPLHF. As DNA, the CDR3 is TGTGCCAGCTCACGTATACAGGATTCACCCCTCCACTTT.